A selection of T cell receptor beta chains follows, all from one sample in a study of neurological immune-mediated disorders. MiXCR, run by TCRdb on the 5' RACE reads, gives a single entry per CDR3 protein. The sample holds roughly 120,000 distinct CDR3 sequences; more than 2.5% are singletons and the top ten take around 1.4%. The sample consisted of PBMCs. Source of these receptors: a woman aged 25 to 39 with multiple sclerosis. CDR3s include the opening cysteine and the closing phenylalanine or tryptophan. Each record gives: clone size, J gene, D gene, V gene, CDR3 protein, CDR3 DNA. The D gene is left open where the match is weak. A clone size is listed for some rows: how often the clone was seen (once, few, many), or a class if it is expanded.

size: .
J: TRBJ2-1
D: .
V: TRBV6-1
CDR3: CASGQLPTDEQFF
DNA: TGTGCCAGCGGTCAGCTACCGACGGATGAGCAGTTCTTC

size: few
J: TRBJ2-5
D: TRBD2
V: TRBV5-1
CDR3: CASSGGLAVEETQYF
DNA: TGCGCCAGCAGCGGGGGACTAGCGGTAGAAGAGACCCAGTACTTC

size: many
J: TRBJ2-1
D: .
V: TRBV5-1
CDR3: CASSLVGEAYNEQFF
DNA: TGCGCCAGCAGCTTGGTTGGTGAAGCCTACAATGAGCAGTTCTTC

size: .
J: TRBJ1-2
D: .
V: TRBV27
CDR3: CASSSVGRRGYTF
DNA: TGTGCCAGCAGTTCCGTCGGGCGCCGGGGCTACACCTTC

size: many
J: TRBJ2-2
D: .
V: TRBV7-8
CDR3: CASMEGTGELFF
DNA: TGTGCCAGCATGGAAGGCACCGGGGAGCTGTTTTTT

size: many
J: TRBJ1-2
D: .
V: TRBV5-6
CDR3: CASSRDGRCGYTF
DNA: TGTGCCAGCAGCCGGGACGGTCGATGTGGCTACACCTTC

size: many
J: TRBJ1-5
D: .
V: TRBV6-5
CDR3: CASSYSSGHQPQHF
DNA: TGTGCCAGCAGTTACTCGTCGGGCCATCAGCCCCAGCATTTT

size: few
J: TRBJ2-7
D: .
V: TRBV7-9
CDR3: CASSPAGEDYEQYF
DNA: TGTGCCAGCAGCCCTGCAGGGGAAGACTACGAGCAGTACTTC

size: many
J: TRBJ2-7
D: .
V: TRBV27
CDR3: CASAPWSGGYEQYF
DNA: TGTGCCAGCGCCCCTTGGAGTGGGGGATACGAGCAGTACTTC

size: many
J: TRBJ1-4
D: .
V: TRBV7-9
CDR3: CASSPTQNEKLFF
DNA: TGTGCCAGCAGCCCTACACAGAATGAAAAACTGTTTTTT

size: many
J: TRBJ1-1
D: .
V: TRBV5-1
CDR3: CASSSSGTVVTEAFF
DNA: TGCGCCAGCAGCTCCTCAGGGACGGTGGTGACTGAAGCTTTCTTT

size: many
J: TRBJ2-5
D: TRBD1
V: TRBV6-8
CDR3: CASTAGQGNQETQYF
DNA: TGTGCCAGCACCGCGGGACAGGGGAACCAAGAGACCCAGTACTTC

size: many
J: TRBJ1-1
D: .
V: TRBV7-2
CDR3: CASSLAEWVRTEAFF
DNA: TGTGCCAGCAGCTTAGCTGAATGGGTACGCACTGAAGCTTTCTTT

size: many
J: TRBJ2-5
D: .
V: TRBV29-1
CDR3: CSVDGGGQETQYF
DNA: TGCAGCGTTGACGGGGGAGGCCAAGAGACCCAGTACTTC

size: many
J: TRBJ2-6
D: .
V: TRBV7-2
CDR3: CASSSLGFSGANVLTF
DNA: TGTGCCAGCAGCTCCTTGGGTTTCTCTGGGGCCAACGTCCTGACTTTC

size: many
J: TRBJ2-1
D: TRBD2
V: TRBV10-2
CDR3: CASSEGLGGTQQFF
DNA: TGCGCCAGCAGTGAAGGGTTGGGAGGGACTCAGCAGTTCTTC

size: many
J: TRBJ2-1
D: TRBD1
V: TRBV4-3
CDR3: CASSQDWTGIYNEQFF
DNA: TGCGCCAGCAGCCAAGATTGGACAGGGATATACAATGAGCAGTTCTTC

size: many
J: TRBJ2-1
D: .
V: TRBV5-1
CDR3: CASSLVGGNGNEQFF
DNA: TGCGCCAGCAGCTTAGTTGGCGGGAACGGCAATGAGCAGTTCTTC

size: many
J: TRBJ1-2
D: .
V: TRBV6-6
CDR3: CASMADPYGYTF
DNA: TGTGCCAGCATGGCGGATCCGTATGGCTACACCTTC

size: many
J: TRBJ1-4
D: .
V: TRBV20-1
CDR3: CSAEGGEKLFF
DNA: TGCAGTGCTGAGGGGGGGGAAAAACTGTTTTTT

size: many
J: TRBJ2-1
D: TRBD2
V: TRBV6-2/TRBV6-3
CDR3: CASSPPGGMGNEQFF
DNA: TGTGCCAGCAGCCCCCCGGGAGGGATGGGGAATGAGCAGTTCTTC

size: few
J: TRBJ1-2
D: .
V: TRBV27
CDR3: CASSPRGIYGYTF
DNA: TGTGCCAGCAGTCCCCGAGGGATCTATGGCTACACCTTC

size: many
J: TRBJ2-1
D: .
V: TRBV12-3/TRBV12-4
CDR3: CASSFLSAEQFF
DNA: TGTGCCAGCAGTTTCCTTTCGGCTGAGCAGTTCTTC

size: many
J: TRBJ1-1
D: .
V: TRBV12-3/TRBV12-4
CDR3: CASSFFRLNTEAFF
DNA: TGTGCCAGCAGTTTCTTCCGCTTGAACACTGAAGCTTTCTTT

size: many
J: TRBJ1-2
D: TRBD1
V: TRBV6-6
CDR3: CASSYSHRSGTGGFMRGYTF
DNA: TGTGCCAGCAGTTACTCCCACAGATCCGGGACAGGGGGCTTTATGCGTGGCTACACCTTC

size: many
J: TRBJ2-7
D: TRBD1
V: TRBV6-5
CDR3: CASSYPTGGSYEQYF
DNA: TGTGCCAGCAGTTACCCGACAGGGGGCTCCTACGAGCAGTACTTC

size: .
J: TRBJ1-5
D: TRBD1
V: TRBV12-3/TRBV12-4
CDR3: CASSSDRLQRTQNF
DNA: TGTGCCAGCAGTTCGGACAGGCTGCAAAGGACCCAGAATTTT

size: many
J: TRBJ1-1
D: .
V: TRBV18
CDR3: CASSPEVYTEAFF
DNA: TGTGCCAGCTCACCTGAGGTCTACACTGAAGCTTTCTTT

size: few
J: TRBJ2-5
D: .
V: TRBV11-2
CDR3: CASSSRGREETQYF
DNA: TGTGCCAGCAGCTCCCGGGGGAGAGAGGAGACCCAGTACTTC

size: many
J: TRBJ2-3
D: .
V: TRBV6-5
CDR3: CASSYSLGDLTDTQYF
DNA: TGTGCCAGCAGTTACTCTCTCGGGGACCTCACAGATACGCAGTATTTT

size: few
J: TRBJ1-5
D: .
V: TRBV11-2
CDR3: CASSLQGLNQPQHF
DNA: TGTGCCAGCAGCCTACAAGGTCTTAATCAGCCCCAGCATTTT

size: many
J: TRBJ1-6
D: .
V: TRBV6-4
CDR3: CASSDSGNSPLHF
DNA: TGTGCCAGCAGTGACTCGGGTAATTCACCCCTCCACTTT

size: .
J: TRBJ2-3
D: TRBD2
V: TRBV9
CDR3: CASSSLAGDTQYF
DNA: TGTGCCAGCAGCTCCTTAGCGGGGGATACGCAGTATTTT

size: .
J: TRBJ1-1
D: .
V: TRBV5-5
CDR3: CASSSDRRLNTEAFF
DNA: TGTGCCAGCAGCTCTGACAGGAGACTTAACACTGAAGCTTTCTTT

size: many
J: TRBJ1-2
D: TRBD1
V: TRBV5-6
CDR3: CASSPRTGGLYGYTF
DNA: TGTGCCAGCAGCCCACGGACAGGGGGCTTGTATGGCTACACCTTC

size: many
J: TRBJ2-7
D: TRBD2
V: TRBV20-1
CDR3: CSARDTSGTYEQYF
DNA: TGCAGTGCTAGAGACACTAGCGGAACCTACGAGCAGTACTTC

size: many
J: TRBJ1-5
D: .
V: TRBV20-1
CDR3: CSAREGVSQPQHF
DNA: TGCAGTGCTAGAGAGGGGGTAAGCCAGCCCCAGCATTTT

size: many
J: TRBJ1-2
D: TRBD1
V: TRBV5-1
CDR3: CASSSRPVGQGDSSYGYTF
DNA: TGCGCCAGCAGCTCACGTCCAGTGGGACAGGGAGATTCCAGCTATGGCTACACCTTC

size: .
J: TRBJ2-7
D: .
V: TRBV7-2
CDR3: CVSSLGGLTLSYEQYF
DNA: TGTGTCAGCAGCTTAGGGGGACTGACGCTCTCCTACGAGCAGTACTTC

size: many
J: TRBJ2-3
D: TRBD2
V: TRBV7-9
CDR3: CASSAGVTSGSRADTQYF
DNA: TGTGCCAGCAGCGCGGGAGTCACTAGCGGGAGTAGGGCAGATACGCAGTATTTT

size: many
J: TRBJ1-1
D: .
V: TRBV2
CDR3: CASSTGRLNTEAFF
DNA: TGTGCCAGCAGTACGGGAAGACTGAACACTGAAGCTTTCTTT

size: many
J: TRBJ2-2
D: TRBD2
V: TRBV7-2
CDR3: CASREGLTGELFF
DNA: TGTGCCAGCCGGGAGGGACTTACCGGGGAGCTGTTTTTT

size: many
J: TRBJ2-2
D: .
V: TRBV4-1
CDR3: CASSRYASNTGELFF
DNA: TGCGCCAGCAGCCGCTATGCTTCGAACACCGGGGAGCTGTTTTTT

size: many
J: TRBJ2-7
D: .
V: TRBV10-3
CDR3: CAISMAVSYEQYF
DNA: TGTGCCATCAGCATGGCAGTCTCCTACGAGCAGTACTTC

size: many
J: TRBJ2-7
D: .
V: TRBV11-2
CDR3: CASSLGFLGYEQYF
DNA: TGTGCCAGCAGCTTAGGGTTTCTAGGGTACGAGCAGTACTTC

size: many
J: TRBJ1-2
D: .
V: TRBV20-1
CDR3: CSARETTPGGDYGYTF
DNA: TGCAGTGCTAGAGAGACTACCCCGGGGGGGGACTATGGCTACACCTTC

size: many
J: TRBJ2-5
D: .
V: TRBV7-9
CDR3: CASSSWSKETQYF
DNA: TGTGCCAGCAGCTCCTGGAGTAAAGAGACCCAGTACTTC

size: many
J: TRBJ2-7
D: TRBD2
V: TRBV7-2
CDR3: CASSLLAGGGEQYF
DNA: TGTGCCAGCAGCTTACTAGCGGGAGGGGGCGAGCAGTACTTC

size: many
J: TRBJ2-3
D: TRBD2
V: TRBV20-1
CDR3: CSASSPGLAGRDTQYF
DNA: TGCAGTGCTAGTAGCCCGGGACTAGCGGGCAGAGATACGCAGTATTTT

size: many
J: TRBJ2-4
D: .
V: TRBV7-9
CDR3: CASSLAQDKQAKNIQYF
DNA: TGTGCCAGCAGCTTAGCGCAAGACAAACAAGCCAAAAACATTCAGTACTTC

size: many
J: TRBJ2-5
D: TRBD2
V: TRBV7-9
CDR3: CASSLFLAGPEETQYF
DNA: TGTGCCAGCAGCTTATTTCTAGCGGGGCCGGAAGAGACCCAGTACTTC

size: many
J: TRBJ2-3
D: TRBD2
V: TRBV12-3/TRBV12-4
CDR3: CASSAGTSARMVDTQYF
DNA: TGTGCCAGCAGTGCCGGGACTAGCGCCCGAATGGTAGATACGCAGTATTTT